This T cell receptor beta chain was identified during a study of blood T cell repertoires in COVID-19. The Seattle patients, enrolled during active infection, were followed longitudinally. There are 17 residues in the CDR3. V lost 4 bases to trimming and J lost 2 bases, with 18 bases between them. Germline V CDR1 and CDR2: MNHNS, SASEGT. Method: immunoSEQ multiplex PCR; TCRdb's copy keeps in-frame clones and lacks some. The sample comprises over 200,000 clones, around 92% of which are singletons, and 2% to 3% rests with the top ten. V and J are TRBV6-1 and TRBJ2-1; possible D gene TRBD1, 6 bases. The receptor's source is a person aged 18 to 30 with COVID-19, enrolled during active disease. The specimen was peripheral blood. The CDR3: CASSGELGGVTYNEQFF. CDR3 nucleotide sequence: TGTGCCAGCAGTGGAGAGTTAGGGGGAGTGACCTACAATGAGCAGTTCTTC.